Reported below is one T cell receptor beta chain. The data were obtained in a study of T cells expressing NK-cell markers. There are 16 residues in the CDR3. CDR1 and CDR2 (germline): DFQATT, SNEGSKA (reference sequence). TCRdb re-called the 5' RACE reads and catalogs CDR3 proteins one per entry, DNA excluded. The data show 200,000 to 300,000 distinct CDR3 sequences, and the top ten clones hold about 4.2%. The sequence was collected from a woman aged 18-69 years in good health. The sequenced material came from blood T cells: a sorted CD56 or NKG2C T cell subset, CD4+ or CD8+ T cells, or bulk PBMC T cells (not recorded which). The chain carries TRBV20-1 and TRBJ1-6; TCRdb gives TRBD1 as the D gene, but with no DNA this cannot be confirmed. The CDR3 sequence: CSARGQGNVGDSPLHF.